This TCR beta chain was identified in a study of T cell responses to AZD1222 COVID-19 vaccine. Study-wide findings and caveats: The span of vaccine-associated CD4 TCRs extended across spike, with dominance at 160-218 and 743-854. Unmutated variant regions are reportedly targeted by nearly half of spike-specific TCRs. Most donors were white British and more were female, and clonal diversity was possibly underestimated. Samples come after the peak T cell response, not at day 14.

Here immunoSEQ multiplex PCR was the method, and the copy in TCRdb shows in-frame clones only, minus some. The sample has about 180,000 clones, about nine tenths seen once. Of note for this clone: Its matching antigen is unknown.

The germline V gene has CDR1 SGHVS and CDR2 FNYEAQ. V shed 4 bases and J 1 base; nucleotides not matched to a gene: 1. The CDR3 length is 16 residues. This chain links TRBV7-6 with TRBJ2-1; 13 nucleotides match TRBD2. The sequencing here drew on peripheral blood, taken on day 0 of AZD1222 vaccination. The sequence was obtained from an adult in good health. CDR3 sequence reads: CASSSGLAGSYNEQFF. The DNA of the CDR3 is TGTGCCAGCAGCTCGGGACTAGCGGGGTCCTACAATGAGCAGTTCTTC. The whole variable domain, filled in from reference TRBV7-6 and TRBJ2-1, reads GAGVSQSPRYKVTKRGQDVALRCDPISGHVSLYWYRQALGQGPEFLTYFNYEAQQDKSGLPNDRFSAERPEGSISTLTIQRTEQRDSAMYRCASSSGLAGSYNEQFFGPGTRLTVL.